These 5 T cell receptor beta chains were all obtained from the same sample, sequenced in a study of shared clonotypes between healthy human individuals. Sequencing was performed with immunoSEQ multiplex PCR; in TCRdb, only in-frame clones are kept and a portion is missing. The sample lists some 1 million clones; approximately 70% were seen once. The sequenced sample was memory CD4+ T cells sorted from blood. Subset indicated: CD45RA-negative fraction. The receptor source for this set is a man aged 18 to 30 in good health.

This clone appeared once. Other DNA sequences in this sample translate to the same CDR3. The chain couples TRBV4-3 to TRBJ1-1; weak D call: TRBD1 (5 bases). CDR1 and CDR2 from the germline V gene are LGHNA and YSLEER. The CDR3 has 14 amino acids. Trimming stripped 1 base from V and 5 bases from J, with 11 bases between. The CDR3 here is CASSQGGRVTEAFF. CDR3 nucleotides: TGCGCCAGCAGCCAAGGAGGCAGGGTTACTGAAGCTTTCTTT.

This sequence joins TRBV19 and TRBJ2-3, with 9 positions matching TRBD2. With V trimmed by 9 bases and J by 2 bases, 12 bases remained unmatched. Germline V gene sequence: CDR1 LNHDA, CDR2 SQIVND (reference sequence). The CDR3 sequence is 16 residues long. In DNA form, the CDR3 reads TGTGCCAGCAACCCGAGGCGGGGGGGTGACACAGATACGCAGTATTTT. Translation gives CASNPRRGGDTDTQYF.

V usage is TRBV2 and J usage is TRBJ2-6; D might be TRBD1 or TRBD2, each matching 5 bases. This CDR3 contains 17 residues. Trimming took off 1 base at V and 0 bases at J, with 10 bases between the two ends. Germline loops: CDR1 SNHLY, CDR2 FYNNEI. The CDR3 sequence: CASSEVYGGSGANVLTF. In DNA, the CDR3 is TGTGCCAGCAGTGAAGTGTATGGGGGCTCTGGGGCCAACGTCCTGACTTTC.

The rearrangement joins TRBV6-5 to TRBJ1-4; D uncertain. The CDR3 length is 14 residues. Trimming shortened V by 6 bases and J by 4 bases, and 12 bases separated the two germline ends. Germline loops: CDR1 MNHEY, CDR2 SVGAGI. The CDR3 DNA reads TGTGCCAGCAGAGGAGGGTTCATTAATGAAAAACTGTTTTTT. Its translation is CASRGGFINEKLFF.

The chain joins TRBV30 to TRBJ2-7; D is ambiguous. The CDR3 consists of 11 residues. Germline CDR1 reads GTSNPN; CDR2 reads SVGIG (reference sequence). Trimming removed 0 bases from V and 6 bases from J, with 6 bases in between. The CDR3 region has the DNA TGTGCCTGGAGTGTAAGGGTCGAGCAGTACTTC. It specifies CAWSVRVEQYF. Full variable domain (missing parts from reference TRBV30 and TRBJ2-7): SQTIHQWPATLVQPVGSPLSLECTVEGTSNPNLYWYRQAAGRGLQLLFYSVGIGQISSEVPQNLSASRPQDRQFILSSKKLLLSDSGFYLCAWSVRVEQYFGPGTRLTVT.